Following are 20 T cell receptor beta chains from one sample sequenced in a study of T cell repertoires in cytomegalovirus infection (dated by TCRdb to the late 2010s). The sequencing machine was an Illumina HiSeq 1500. In-frame beta chains were kept once TCRdb had trimmed the public reads at Q25 with fastp and called clones with MiXCR. Here each entry gathers all rows of one CDR3 protein and keeps the most common genes and DNA. Recorded for this sample are roughly 100,000 distinct CDR3 sequences; more than 15% of them occurred a single time. Roughly 8% of the sample is held by the ten biggest clonotypes. The sequencing input was PBMCs. Receptors were obtained from a human donor in good health (CMV status not recorded). Some clones in this sample may be carry-over from other donors' samples.

This clonotype was detected a few times. The V call is TRBV5-4, the J call TRBJ2-1, with 9 bases identical to TRBD1. Germline V gene lookup returns CDR1 SGHNT and CDR2 YYREEE (reference sequence). The CDR3 extends over 16 amino acids. J was trimmed by 2 bases and V by 3 bases; bases with no gene match: 6. The CDR3 nucleotides read TGTGCCAGCAGCTCAAGGACAGGGGCCCCCTACAATGAGCAGTTCTTC. Translated: CASSSRTGAPYNEQFF.

The sample holds many counts of this clonotype. This chain joins TRBV12-3 or TRBV12-4 and TRBJ1-1, with TRBD1 matching 9 bases. This CDR3 has 14 amino acids. The junction had 3 bases not matched to a gene; V was cut back by 6 bases and J by 1 base. The CDR3 sequence is CASRGDRANTEAFF. CDR3 DNA: TGTGCCAGCAGAGGGGACAGGGCGAACACTGAAGCTTTCTTT.

The chain couples TRBV2 to TRBJ1-5; D is perhaps TRBD1 (5 bases). Per germline, CDR1 SNHLY and CDR2 FYNNEI. This CDR3 is built from 15 residues. V was shortened by 8 bases and J by 1 base, with 15 bases between the two germline ends. Here the CDR3 DNA reads TGTGCCAGCGTGGCGAGGGGCTCAAGCAATCAGCCCCAGCATTTT. Amino acids: CASVARGSSNQPQHF. Full variable domain (outside the CDR3, taken from reference TRBV2 and TRBJ1-5): EPEVTQTPSHQVTQMGQEVILRCVPISNHLYFYWYRQILGQKVEFLVSFYNNEISEKSEIFDDQFSVERPDGSNFTLKIRSTKLEDSAMYFCASVARGSSNQPQHFGDGTRLSIL.

This clonotype was observed a handful of times. The chain is built from TRBV5-1 and TRBJ2-4; 8 bases align to TRBD2. This CDR3 region has 13 residues. Germline assignment: CDR1 SGHRS and CDR2 YFSETQ. V lost 3 bases, J lost 7 bases, and 3 bases stayed unmatched. CDR3 DNA: TGCGCCAGCAGCTGGGGACTAGGTAACATTCAGTACTTC. The encoded protein is CASSWGLGNIQYF.

There are many counts of this clonotype. V is TRBV7-2 and J is TRBJ2-5, with D uncertain. The V end lost 1 base, the J end lost 3 bases, and 6 bases lay between the germline ends. The CDR3 is 13 amino acids. The germline gives CDR1 SGHTA, CDR2 FQGNSA. Written as DNA, the CDR3 is TGTGCCAGCAGCTTAGTCAGAGAAGAGACCCAGTACTTC. Its protein product is CASSLVREETQYF.

This clonotype was seen more than once but under ten times. In DNA, the CDR3 is TGTGCCAGCAGTGTCCGGAGCCCAGGGACCTACGAGCAGTACTTC. The encoded protein is CASSVRSPGTYEQYF. The gene calls are TRBV5-4 and TRBJ2-7, with a tentative D call TRBD1 (5 bases). The germline CDR1 and CDR2 sequences are SGHNT and YYREEE (reference sequence). There are 15 residues in the CDR3. V was cut by 5 bases and J by 2 bases, with 17 bases left in between.

This clonotype was seen ten or more times. The chain has TRBV7-2 and TRBJ2-1; tentative D call: TRBD2 (6 bases). The germline CDR1 and CDR2 sequences are SGHTA and FQGNSA. The V end was cut by 6 bases, the J end by 7 bases, with 10 bases between. The CDR3 is 12 residues long. The CDR3 is CASRFGGNEQFF. Here the CDR3 DNA reads TGTGCCAGCAGGTTCGGGGGTAATGAGCAGTTCTTC.

Points on this clonotype: This may arise from a read error, as a much more abundant clone is one base away. V gene TRBV7-2 combines with J gene TRBJ1-1; a weak D match, TRBD1 (5 bases). The V and J ends lost 3 bases and 10 bases respectively, with 24 bases between them. Germline CDR1 SGHTA, CDR2 FQGNSA. This CDR3 region has 16 residues. The CDR3: CASSLIPGEWGRAAFF. The CDR3 DNA reads TGTGCCAGCAGCTTGATTCCGGGGGAGTGGGGGAGGGCAGCTTTCTTT. Supplemented by reference TRBV7-2 and TRBJ1-1, the full variable domain reads GAGVSQSPSNKVTEKGKDVELRCDPISGHTALYWYRQSLGQGLEFLIYFQGNSAPDKSGLPSDRFSAERTGGSVSTLTIQRTQQEDSAVYLCASSLIPGEWGRAAFFGQGTRLTVV.

There are a few counts of this clonotype. The chain links TRBV29-1 to TRBJ2-2, with D perhaps TRBD1 or TRBD2 (5 bases each). CDR1 is SQVTM and CDR2 is ANQGSEA in the germline V gene. Trimming took off 6 bases at V and 0 bases at J, with 8 bases between the two ends. There are 13 residues in the CDR3. The CDR3 bases are TGCAGCGTGGGGGACGCGAACACCGGGGAGCTGTTTTTT. This encodes CSVGDANTGELFF.

V and J are TRBV7-9 and TRBJ2-2; TRBD1 aligns across 7 bases. The V gene's germline CDR1 is SEHNR and CDR2 FQNEAQ (reference sequence). The CDR3 length is 14 residues. The V and J ends lost 4 bases and 6 bases, in that order; junction bases with no gene match: 5. CDR3 protein: CASSSPGQAGELFF. The CDR3 DNA is TGTGCCAGCAGCTCACCCGGACAGGCCGGGGAGCTGTTTTTT.

This clonotype has ten or more counts. The gene calls are TRBV7-2 and TRBJ1-1; 8 nucleotides match TRBD1. The CDR3 has 20 amino acids. Germline loops: CDR1 SGHTA, CDR2 FQGNSA. Losses at the gene ends were 5 bases for V and 2 bases for J; bases not matched to a gene: 22. CDR3 DNA sequence: TGTGCCAGCAGCCGGACCCTCCAGTCTAGGGGGACAGGAACCAACACTGAAGCTTTCTTT. Its translation: CASSRTLQSRGTGTNTEAFF.

In this sample, this clonotype turned up a few times. The chain couples TRBV4-2 to TRBJ1-1; D not certain. The V gene lost 1 base and the J gene lost 0 bases, with 12 bases spanning the gap. The V gene's germline CDR1 is LGHNA and CDR2 YNFKEQ. CDR3 length: 16 amino acids. The DNA for the CDR3 is TGTGCCAGCAGCCAAGGTCGTAGCCTCATGAACACTGAAGCTTTCTTT. Residues: CASSQGRSLMNTEAFF.

The CDR3 DNA sequence: TGTGCCACCAGCCCCGATAGCAATCAGCCCCAGCATTTT. Amino acid sequence: CATSPDSNQPQHF. The chain recombines TRBV15 with TRBJ1-5; D is uncertain. The V end lost 5 bases, the J end lost 0 bases, and 5 bases lay between the germline ends. The CDR3 is 13 amino acids. Germline loops: CDR1 LNHNV, CDR2 YYDKDF (reference sequence). The whole variable domain, remainder taken from reference TRBV15 and TRBJ1-5, is DAMVIQNPRYQVTQFGKPVTLSCSQTLNHNVMYWYQQKSSQAPKLLFHYYDKDFNNEADTPDNFQSRRPNTSFCFLDIRSPGLGDTAMYLCATSPDSNQPQHFGDGTRLSIL.

This clonotype was observed a few times. The V gene is TRBV7-8, the J gene TRBJ2-7; TRBD1 matches at 8 bases. CDR1 is SGHVS and CDR2 is FQNEAQ in the germline V gene. This CDR3 region has 16 residues. V gave up 1 base and J gave up 7 bases; unmatched junction bases: 12. CDR3 sequence: CASSLGVVAGGGEQYF. The CDR3 nucleotides read TGTGCCAGCAGCTTAGGGGTGGTAGCAGGGGGCGGTGAGCAGTACTTC.

This clonotype came up many times. This chain links TRBV7-2 with TRBJ2-5; tentative D call: TRBD2 (6 bases). V dropped 3 bases and J dropped 5 bases, with 10 bases sitting between them. In germline, CDR1 is SGHTA, CDR2 FQGNSA. This CDR3 region has 13 residues. CDR3 sequence reads: CASSFPLAETQYF. CDR3 coding DNA: TGTGCCAGCAGCTTTCCCCTAGCGGAGACCCAGTACTTC.

The chain has TRBV6-6 and TRBJ1-2; a possible D gene is TRBD1 (5 bases). The V gene's germline CDR1 is MNHNY and CDR2 SVGAGI (reference sequence). V was pared by 0 bases and J by 7 bases, with 9 bases between. The CDR3 sequence is 13 residues long. The CDR3 loop is CASSYSGVAGYTF. CDR3 nucleotides: TGTGCCAGCAGTTACTCGGGGGTTGCTGGCTACACCTTC.

Of note for this clonotype: This sequence may be a read error, since a much larger clone differs from it by one base. The rearrangement uses TRBV12-3 or TRBV12-4 and TRBJ1-6; D unresolved. Trimming left V 2 bases short and J 7 bases short, with 6 bases between. This CDR3 comprises 13 residues. DNA for the CDR3: TGTGCCAGCAGTTTAATCGAGAATTCACCCCTCCACTTT. It yields the protein CASSLIENSPLHF.

This clonotype has at least ten counts. This chain joins TRBV7-2 and TRBJ2-7; D unclear. The germline CDR1 and CDR2 sequences are SGHTA and FQGNSA. This CDR3 has 11 amino acids. Between the trimmed V and J ends, which lost 4 bases and 3 bases, there was a span of 4 bases. CDR3 bases: TGTGCCAGCAGCTCCAACTACGAGCAGTACTTC. It encodes CASSSNYEQYF.

The V gene is TRBV19, the J gene TRBJ2-1, with TRBD1 as a possible D gene (6 bases). This CDR3 region has 16 residues. The V end was cut by 0 bases, the J end by 4 bases, with 13 bases between. Germline lookup yields CDR1 LNHDA and CDR2 SQIVND (reference sequence). CDR3 residues: CASSIDPRGLYNEQFF. CDR3 nucleotides: TGTGCCAGTAGTATAGATCCCAGGGGCTTATACAATGAGCAGTTCTTC.

The chain couples TRBV10-3 to TRBJ2-2; 10 nucleotides align to TRBD2. Losses at the gene ends were 5 bases for V and 4 bases for J; bases not matched to a gene: 1. CDR3 size: 14 residues. Germline loops: CDR1 ENHRY, CDR2 SYGVKD. The CDR3: CAISRTSGTGELFF. CDR3 DNA sequence: TGTGCCATCAGTCGGACTAGCGGCACCGGGGAGCTGTTTTTT.